This entry lists 19 T cell receptor beta chains sequenced from one sample in a study of early T cells in non-severe SARS-CoV-2 infection. Using its own MiXCR run on the 5' RACE reads, TCRdb lists one record per CDR3 protein. The sample contains about 97,000 distinct CDR3 sequences, 13% of which appear only once. The sequencing sample was made of whole blood. The receptors derive from an adult who was a healthcare worker with PCR-confirmed SARS-CoV-2 infection or an uninfected control (not recorded which).

V usage is TRBV29-1 and J usage is TRBJ2-4; TRBD2 might be the D (6 bases). The V and J ends lost 4 bases and 0 bases respectively, with 7 bases between them. The CDR3 covers 13 residues. Germline V CDR1 and CDR2: SQVTM, ANQGSEA. CDR3: CSVAGVAKNIQYF. The CDR3 bases are TGCAGCGTTGCGGGGGTAGCCAAAAACATTCAGTACTTC. Full variable domain (missing parts from reference TRBV29-1 and TRBJ2-4): SAVISQKPSRDICQRGTSLTIQCQVDSQVTMMFWYRQQPGQSLTLIATANQGSEATYESGFVIDKFPISRPNLTFSTLTVSNMSPEDSSIYLCSVAGVAKNIQYFGAGTRLSVL.

This clonotype has ten or more counts. The CDR3 is CASSLALGAAIQETQYF. The DNA of the CDR3 is TGCGCCAGCAGCTTGGCTTTGGGGGCGGCCATCCAAGAGACCCAGTACTTC. J is TRBJ2-5 and V is TRBV5-1; tentative D call: TRBD1 (6 bases). Germline V gene lookup returns CDR1 SGHRS and CDR2 YFSETQ. The CDR3 is made up of 17 amino acids. V was pared by 0 bases and J by 1 base, with 16 bases between. Supplemented by reference TRBV5-1 and TRBJ2-5, the full variable domain reads KAGVTQTPRYLIKTRGQQVTLSCSPISGHRSVSWYQQTPGQGLQFLFEYFSETQRNKGNFPGRFSGRQFSNSRSEMNVSTLELGDSALYLCASSLALGAAIQETQYFGPGTRLLVL.

J is TRBJ1-5 and V is TRBV19, with 8 bases that match TRBD1. V lost 3 bases and J lost 4; bases outside the gene matches: 11. Germline CDR1 LNHDA, CDR2 SQIVND (reference sequence). The CDR3 has 17 amino acids. This CDR3 reads CASSIPRGQGKNQPQHF. In nucleotides, the CDR3 is TGTGCCAGTAGTATTCCGCGAGGACAGGGCAAGAATCAGCCCCAGCATTTT.

On this clonotype: Since a much larger clone is just one base distant, this may be a read error. For the CDR3, the DNA is TGCAGTGCTAGGTTTAGACTAGAAGTAAATGAGCAGTTCTTC. It codes for CSARFRLEVNEQFF. The chain couples TRBV20-1 to TRBJ2-1, with D maybe TRBD2 (6 bases). CDR3 length: 14 amino acids. The V end lost 3 bases, the J end lost 7 bases, and 16 bases lay between the germline ends. Per the germline V gene, CDR1 is DFQATT and CDR2 is SNEGSKA (reference sequence).

V and J are TRBV4-3 and TRBJ2-7; TRBD1 matches 7 bases. Per the germline V gene, CDR1 is LGHNA and CDR2 is YSLEER. J gave up 2 bases and V 4 bases, and 5 bases lay outside the gene matches. CDR3 length: 14 residues. The CDR3 sequence is CASSLETGTYEQYF. CDR3 DNA: TGCGCCAGCAGCCTGGAGACAGGGACCTACGAGCAGTACTTC.

Only a few counts were recorded for this clonotype. The V gene is TRBV10-3, the J gene TRBJ2-3, with 9 bases identical to TRBD2. The CDR3 length is 16 residues. V was pared by 7 bases and J by 4 bases, with 12 bases of the junction left unmatched. Germline V gives CDR1 ENHRY, CDR2 SYGVKD. CDR3 DNA: TGTGCCATCACGCGGGAGGCGGGAGGGAGCGCAGATACGCAGTATTTT. Residues: CAITREAGGSADTQYF.

This clonotype was recorded a few times. The J gene is TRBJ2-5, the V gene TRBV28, with D maybe TRBD2 (5 bases). The V gene lost 8 bases and the J gene lost 7 bases, with 11 bases spanning the gap. The V gene's germline CDR1 is MDHEN and CDR2 SYDVKM. This CDR3 is built from 11 residues. The CDR3 bases are TGTGCCAGCCGGAGGTATGGGACCCAGTACTTC. Encoded protein: CASRRYGTQYF. The entire variable domain, with the rest obtained from reference TRBV28 and TRBJ2-5, is as follows: DVKVTQSSRYLVKRTGEKVFLECVQDMDHENMFWYRQDPGLGLRLIYFSYDVKMKEKGDIPEGYSVSREKKERFSLILESASTNQTSMYLCASRRYGTQYFGPGTRLLVL.

This clonotype has just a few counts. The V gene is TRBV7-8, the J gene TRBJ1-3; D gene unclear. Trimming cost V 2 bases and J 4 bases, with 9 bases left between them. The V gene's germline CDR1 is SGHVS and CDR2 FQNEAQ. The CDR3 is 14 amino acids. The DNA of the CDR3 is TGTGCCAGCAGCTTATTGAACGTAGGAAACACCATATATTTT. As protein: CASSLLNVGNTIYF. The variable domain in full, completed from reference TRBV7-8 and TRBJ1-3, reads GAGVSQSPRYKVAKRGQDVALRCDPISGHVSLFWYQQALGQGPEFLTYFQNEAQLDKSGLPSDRFFAERPEGSVSTLKIQRTQQEDSAVYLCASSLLNVGNTIYFGEGSWLTVV.

The chain uses TRBV6-5 and TRBJ2-3, with TRBD2 matching 12 bases. Germline V gene sequence: CDR1 MNHEY, CDR2 SVGAGI. Trimming at V came to 5 bases and at J to 2 bases, leaving 5 bases not matched to a gene. CDR3 size: 16 residues. In DNA, the CDR3 is TGTGCCAGCAGTCTAGGACTAGCGGGATTCACAGATACGCAGTATTTT. Its translation: CASSLGLAGFTDTQYF.

In its sample, this clonotype was seen many times. The chain recombines TRBV6-5 with TRBJ2-6, with unresolved D. V shed 0 bases and J shed 1 base, with 4 bases lying between them. This CDR3 has 15 amino acids. The germline CDR1 and CDR2 sequences are MNHEY and SVGAGI. The DNA of the CDR3 is TGTGCCAGCAGTTACTCGGTGTCTGGGGCCAACGTCCTGACTTTC. Translation gives CASSYSVSGANVLTF.

This clonotype has more than one count but fewer than ten. The chain recombines TRBV6-6 with TRBJ1-1; 11 bases line up with TRBD1. From germline, CDR1 is MNHNY and CDR2 SVGAGI (reference sequence). This CDR3 comprises 15 residues. J lost 6 bases, V lost 4 bases, and 7 bases had no gene match. DNA for the CDR3: TGTGCCAGCAGTTTCTCTCGGACAGGGGGCCCTGAAGCTTTCTTT. Its protein product is CASSFSRTGGPEAFF.

The genes are TRBV20-1 and TRBJ2-3; 9 positions agree with TRBD2. This CDR3 is built from 15 residues. Germline V gene lookup returns CDR1 DFQATT and CDR2 SNEGSKA (reference sequence). The ends lost 3 bases at V and 2 bases at J; junction bases unmatched: 6. The CDR3 DNA reads TGCAGTGCTAGTGCGCGGGAGGGTTTCACAGATACGCAGTATTTT. This sequence encodes CSASAREGFTDTQYF.

This clonotype occurred a few times. The chain links TRBV24-1 to TRBJ2-3; no firm D call. The CDR3 sequence is 16 residues long. The V gene lost 9 bases and the J gene lost 4 bases, with 22 bases spanning the gap. Germline assignment: CDR1 KGHDR and CDR2 SFDVKD. Here the CDR3 DNA reads TGTGCCACCCAAAATCGACATGGACCTGGCCCAGATACGCAGTATTTT. Translation: CATQNRHGPGPDTQYF.

There are many counts of this clonotype. This chain uses TRBV12-2 with TRBJ2-7; the table's TRBD2 call for D was not verified on the DNA. TRBV12-2 constitutes a pseudogene. CDR3 length: 15 residues. The CDR3 sequence is CASRSRTSRVYEQYF. CDR3 coding DNA: TGTGCAAGTCGCTCGAGGACTAGCAGGGTCTACGAGCAGTACTTC.

The V call is TRBV7-2, the J call TRBJ2-5; possibly TRBD2 for D (5 bases). There are 15 residues in the CDR3. Trimming cost V 0 bases and J 5 bases, with 13 bases left between them. Germline lookup yields CDR1 SGHTA and CDR2 FQGNSA. DNA of the CDR3: TGTGCCAGCAGCTTAGCGAGGGTTCCGTTTGAGACCCAGTACTTC. The encoded protein is CASSLARVPFETQYF.

The chain carries TRBV9 and TRBJ2-1; TRBD2 matches 7 bases. The CDR3 is made up of 13 amino acids. The V and J ends lost 0 bases and 9 bases, in that order; junction bases with no gene match: 3. Germline CDR1 SGDLS, CDR2 YYNGEE. The CDR3 DNA sequence: TGTGCCAGCAGCGTAGGCGGGAGAAGTGAGCAGTTCTTC. This sequence encodes CASSVGGRSEQFF.

This clonotype appeared many times. J is TRBJ1-2 and V is TRBV4-1, with D unclear. The CDR3 covers 13 residues. The V end lost 4 bases, the J end lost 3 bases, and 9 bases lay between the germline ends. From germline, CDR1 is MGHRA and CDR2 YSYEKL. CDR3 region: CASSPPLDYGYTF. CDR3 nucleotides: TGCGCCAGCAGCCCCCCGTTAGACTATGGCTACACCTTC.

This clonotype was recorded many times. The gene calls are TRBV2 and TRBJ2-1; D call uncertain. Trimming took off 0 bases at V and 3 bases at J, with 3 bases between the two ends. This CDR3 is 13 amino acids long. Germline assignment: CDR1 SNHLY and CDR2 FYNNEI. CDR3 amino acids: CASSEAFYNEQFF. In DNA, the CDR3 is TGTGCCAGCAGTGAAGCCTTCTACAATGAGCAGTTCTTC.

In this sample, this clonotype turned up a few times. The chain combines TRBV3-1 with TRBJ1-1; D uncertain. CDR1 is LGHDT, CDR2 YNNKEL, per germline (reference sequence). V dropped 3 bases and J dropped 1 base, with 12 bases sitting between them. The CDR3 is 15 residues long. DNA of the CDR3: TGTGCCAGCAGCCAGGATAGTCCAGCGAACACTGAAGCTTTCTTT. This codes for CASSQDSPANTEAFF.